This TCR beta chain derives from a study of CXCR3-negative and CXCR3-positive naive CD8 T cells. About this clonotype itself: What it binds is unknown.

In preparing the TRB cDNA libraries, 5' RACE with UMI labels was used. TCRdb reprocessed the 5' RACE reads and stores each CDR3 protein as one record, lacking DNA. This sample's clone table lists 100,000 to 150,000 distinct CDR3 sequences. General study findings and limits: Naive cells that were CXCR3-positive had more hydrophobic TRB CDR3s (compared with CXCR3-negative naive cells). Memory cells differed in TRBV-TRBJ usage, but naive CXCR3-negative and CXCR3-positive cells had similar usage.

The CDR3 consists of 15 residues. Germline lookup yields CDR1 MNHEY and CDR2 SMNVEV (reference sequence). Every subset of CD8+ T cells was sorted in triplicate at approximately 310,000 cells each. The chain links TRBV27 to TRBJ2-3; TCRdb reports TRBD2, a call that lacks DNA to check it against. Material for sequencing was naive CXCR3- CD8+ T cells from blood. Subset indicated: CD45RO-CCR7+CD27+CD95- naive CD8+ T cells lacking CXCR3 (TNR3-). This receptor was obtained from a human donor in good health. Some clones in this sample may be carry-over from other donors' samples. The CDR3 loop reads CASSLWTSGTDTQYF.